A selection of T cell receptor beta chains follows, all from one sample in a study of blood T cell repertoires in COVID-19. Generated by immunoSEQ multiplex PCR, the TCRdb table keeps only in-frame clones and is missing some. The data contain approximately 170,000 clones, roughly 90% of them singletons. The sequencing input was peripheral blood. The receptors stem from a man in his fifties or sixties with active or convalescent COVID-19. Each CDR3 is given with its conserved first and last residue.

v_call: TRBV7-8; j_call: TRBJ2-7; cdr3_aa: CASSSRLAGTYEQYF
v_call: TRBV6-5; j_call: TRBJ1-5; cdr3_aa: CASSPTGASNQPQHF
v_call: TRBV30; j_call: TRBJ1-5; cdr3_aa: CAWSVSVSNQPQHF
v_call: TRBV30; j_call: TRBJ1-5; cdr3_aa: CAWSMGARTGLNQPQHF
v_call: TRBV18; j_call: TRBJ2-5; cdr3_aa: CASSPPVSETQYF
v_call: TRBV11-3; j_call: TRBJ1-1; cdr3_aa: CASSLGGMAEAFF
v_call: TRBV10-3; j_call: TRBJ1-1; cdr3_aa: CAISWDSASNTEAFF
v_call: TRBV15; j_call: TRBJ1-5; cdr3_aa: CATSRDRANQPQHF
v_call: TRBV7-9; j_call: TRBJ1-1; cdr3_aa: CASSLDGGRHSGEAFF
v_call: TRBV7-2; j_call: TRBJ2-1; cdr3_aa: CASRSGTHEQFF
v_call: TRBV10-3; j_call: TRBJ2-6; cdr3_aa: CAITPLPVSGANVLTF
v_call: TRBV4-1; j_call: TRBJ1-5; cdr3_aa: CASSQGGGANTRRNQPQHF
v_call: TRBV5-1; j_call: TRBJ2-2; cdr3_aa: CASSLMGSGRGRSLAGELFF
v_call: TRBV10-1; j_call: TRBJ1-4; cdr3_aa: CASSSNEKLFF
v_call: TRBV29-1; j_call: TRBJ1-2; cdr3_aa: CSVGTGRAYGYTF
v_call: TRBV29-1; j_call: TRBJ1-1; cdr3_aa: CSVPRDSPSHTEAFF
v_call: TRBV10-3; j_call: TRBJ1-3; cdr3_aa: CAISGGDSSGNTIYF
v_call: TRBV11-2; j_call: TRBJ1-2; cdr3_aa: CASSLDSGQGALGYTF